This TCR beta chain was profiled in a study of T cell changes during pregnancy in multiple sclerosis. With 3 bases removed from V and 2 bases from J, the gap between germline ends came to 16 bases. Germline lookup yields CDR1 LGHNA and CDR2 YSLEER. This CDR3 has 17 residues. TCRdb's copy holds only in-frame clones and misses some; the assay was immunoSEQ multiplex PCR. The sample yields tens of thousands of clones, roughly 91% seen once. The receptor comes from a female donor in good health, enrolled as a control in a pregnancy study. This specimen was peripheral blood, taken in the third trimester of pregnancy. The chain links TRBV4-3 to TRBJ2-2; weak D call: TRBD2 (5 bases). The CDR3 loop is CASSQFGSQPNTGELFF. The CDR3 DNA follows: TGCGCCAGCAGCCAGTTTGGGAGCCAACCTAACACCGGGGAGCTGTTTTTT.